Shown below are 26 T cell receptor beta chains from a single sample sequenced in a study of cytomegalovirus exposure and HLA in healthy donors. In the PCR, 60 Vbeta and 13 Jbeta primers were used. The assay was immunoSEQ multiplex PCR, and TCRdb's table has in-frame clones only and misses some. The sample has roughly 98,000 clones, roughly 80% seen once. Material: PBMCs. Receptor source: a female donor in good health and CMV-seronegative.

The chain couples TRBV27 to TRBJ2-7; 15 nucleotides match TRBD2. There are 16 residues in the CDR3. Germline CDR1 reads MNHEY; CDR2 reads SMNVEV (reference sequence). The J segment lost 3 bases and the V segment lost 6 bases, leaving 6 bases of the junction unmatched. The CDR3 spells CASRGLAGGSYYEQYF. The CDR3 region has the DNA TGTGCCAGCAGGGGACTAGCGGGAGGCTCCTACTACGAGCAGTACTTC.

The chain uses TRBV10-2 and TRBJ1-2; maybe TRBD1 (5 bases). There are 13 residues in the CDR3. V was trimmed by 4 bases and J by 3 bases, leaving 9 bases between them. Germline assignment: CDR1 WSHSY and CDR2 SAAADI. The CDR3: CASSGGVDYGYTF. The CDR3 bases are TGCGCCAGCAGTGGGGGGGTGGACTATGGCTACACCTTC.

V is TRBV6-1 and J is TRBJ2-7; 10 positions agree with TRBD1. The CDR3 consists of 14 residues. Germline loops: CDR1 MNHNS, CDR2 SASEGT. Trimming at V came to 10 bases and at J to 4 bases, leaving 10 bases not matched to a gene. CDR3 sequence: CAILAGTGDYEQYF. For the CDR3, the DNA is TGTGCCATCCTAGCCGGGACAGGGGATTACGAGCAGTACTTC.

The chain recombines TRBV19 with TRBJ2-3; TRBD2 is a possible D gene (6 bases). There are 18 residues in the CDR3. V was shortened by 5 bases and J by 4 bases, with 25 bases between the two germline ends. Per the germline V gene, CDR1 is LNHDA and CDR2 is SQIVND (reference sequence). The CDR3 nucleotides are TGTGCCAGTAGTCCAGGGACTGGGACGGGCCGAACCGCAGATACGCAGTATTTT. This gives the protein CASSPGTGTGRTADTQYF.

This clone was counted a single time. The J gene is TRBJ2-5, the V gene TRBV5-6; 9 nucleotides match TRBD1. The V gene end was trimmed by 4 bases and the J gene end by 1 base; junction bases not matched to a gene: 5. Germline CDR1 SGHDT, CDR2 YYEEEE. The CDR3 has 15 residues. The CDR3 DNA sequence: TGTGCCAGCAGCCCCGGGACAGGGCCCCAAGAGACCCAGTACTTC. This encodes CASSPGTGPQETQYF.

This clone appeared a few times. V gene TRBV4-1 combines with J gene TRBJ1-1, with D possibly TRBD1 on 6 matching bases. The CDR3 runs to 16 residues. Deletions cut 0 bases from V and 5 bases from J, with 16 bases between. Per the germline V gene, CDR1 is MGHRA and CDR2 is YSYEKL. In DNA, the CDR3 is TGCGCCAGCAGCCAAGATCGGCGGCAGGGGAAGACTGAAGCTTTCTTT. Amino acid sequence: CASSQDRRQGKTEAFF.

This chain connects TRBV5-1 to TRBJ1-6, with 8 positions matching TRBD1. Trimming took 4 bases from V and 6 from J; bases not matched to a gene: 6. In germline, CDR1 is SGHRS, CDR2 YFSETQ. The CDR3 has 15 residues. The CDR3 region is CASSGQGVGNSPLHF. CDR3 bases: TGCGCCAGCAGCGGACAGGGAGTTGGTAATTCACCCCTCCACTTT.

This clone has just one count. The V gene is TRBV10-3, the J gene TRBJ2-5, with D perhaps TRBD1 (5 bases). This CDR3 has 14 amino acids. The V end was cut by 0 bases, the J end by 5 bases, with 10 bases between. Germline V gives CDR1 ENHRY, CDR2 SYGVKD. The CDR3 loop is CAISESTVKETQYF. The CDR3 bases are TGTGCCATCAGTGAGTCGACAGTTAAGGAGACCCAGTACTTC.

The chain employs TRBV5-6 and TRBJ2-7, with 8 bases that match TRBD1. V lost 0 bases, J lost 6 bases, and 5 bases stayed unmatched. Germline V lookup: CDR1 SGHDT, CDR2 YYEEEE. The CDR3 is 14 amino acids. The CDR3 DNA sequence: TGTGCCAGCAGCTTGGGTGGACAGGGTCGCGAGCAGTACTTC. Its protein product is CASSLGGQGREQYF. The variable domain in full, with the rest retrieved from reference TRBV5-6 and TRBJ2-7, is DAGVTQSPTHLIKTRGQQVTLRCSPKSGHDTVSWYQQALGQGPQFIFQYYEEEERQRGNFPDRFSGHQFPNYSSELNVNALLLGDSALYLCASSLGGQGREQYFGPGTRLTVT.

This clone was observed a handful of times. The CDR3 region is CASSFRSVRLAGGLSYEQYF. The CDR3 coding sequence is TGTGCCAGCAGTTTTAGAAGCGTTCGGCTAGCGGGAGGGCTCTCCTACGAGCAGTACTTC. The chain carries TRBV28 and TRBJ2-7; 12 bases match TRBD2. The CDR3 runs 20 residues. The J segment lost 0 bases and the V segment lost 3 bases, leaving 15 bases of the junction unmatched. The germline CDR1 and CDR2 sequences are MDHEN and SYDVKM.

The gene calls are TRBV6-1 and TRBJ1-3, with a tentative D call TRBD1 (6 bases). Germline V CDR1 and CDR2: MNHNS, SASEGT. The CDR3 is made up of 15 amino acids. The V gene lost 7 bases and the J gene lost 5 bases, with 18 bases spanning the gap. Here the CDR3 DNA reads TGTGCCAGCACCCTAATGGGGCAGGGGAGAAACACCATATATTTT. Protein: CASTLMGQGRNTIYF.

The chain joins TRBV4-3 to TRBJ2-1; tentatively, D is TRBD1 (6 bases). The CDR3 totals 16 residues. Trimming took off 0 bases at V and 8 bases at J, with 17 bases between the two ends. Germline-derived CDR1 and CDR2 are LGHNA and YSLEER. The CDR3 DNA reads as TGCGCCAGCAGCCAAGAGGGGGCGGGCCACTCCGATGAGCAGTTCTTC. Protein product: CASSQEGAGHSDEQFF.

The chain carries TRBV5-6 and TRBJ1-2, with D unresolved. Germline V gene sequence: CDR1 SGHDT, CDR2 YYEEEE. Trimming shortened V by 0 bases and J by 7 bases, and 16 bases separated the two germline ends. The CDR3 has 15 amino acids. The CDR3 sequence: CASSLGPGAEGGYTF. Here the CDR3 DNA reads TGTGCCAGCAGCTTGGGCCCAGGAGCAGAGGGTGGCTACACCTTC.

The chain joins TRBV30 to TRBJ2-5; D gene uncertain. The CDR3 has 13 residues. Germline CDR1 reads GTSNPN; CDR2 reads SVGIG (reference sequence). V gave up 5 bases and J gave up 5 bases, with 15 bases separating them. Here the CDR3 reads CAWYTKREETQYF. As DNA, the CDR3 is TGTGCCTGGTATACGAAGAGAGAGGAGACCCAGTACTTC. The full variable domain, with the rest looked up from reference TRBV30 and TRBJ2-5, is SQTIHQWPATLVQPVGSPLSLECTVEGTSNPNLYWYRQAAGRGLQLLFYSVGIGQISSEVPQNLSASRPQDRQFILSSKKLLLSDSGFYLCAWYTKREETQYFGPGTRLLVL.

The V call is TRBV29-1, the J call TRBJ2-5; perhaps TRBD2 as D (7 bases). The CDR3 spans 15 residues. With 6 bases removed from V and 1 base from J, the gap between germline ends came to 18 bases. CDR1 and CDR2 (germline): SQVTM, ANQGSEA. The CDR3 loop is CSVGGGGTVQETQYF. The CDR3 DNA reads TGCAGCGTCGGGGGCGGGGGCACCGTCCAAGAGACCCAGTACTTC.

This clone came up a few times. The chain is built from TRBV5-4 and TRBJ2-7, with 7 bases lining up with TRBD1. Looked up from germline, CDR1 is SGHNT and CDR2 is YYREEE (reference sequence). The CDR3 spans 14 residues. J gave up 5 bases and V 4 bases, and 9 bases lay outside the gene matches. The DNA of the CDR3 is TGTGCCAGCAGCCCAATCCACAGGGGTCACGAGCAGTACTTC. Translation gives CASSPIHRGHEQYF.

The CDR3 DNA reads as TGCGCCAGCAGCGATCGACTAGCGGGCGCCTACGAGCAGTACTTC. Translating it yields CASSDRLAGAYEQYF. The rearrangement joins TRBV5-1 to TRBJ2-7; 10 positions agree with TRBD2. Germline lookup yields CDR1 SGHRS and CDR2 YFSETQ. There are 15 residues in the CDR3. V lost 4 bases and J lost 2; bases outside the gene matches: 6.

The chain employs TRBV18 and TRBJ2-5; 10 bases match TRBD2. Per germline, CDR1 KGHSH and CDR2 LQKENI. The junction had 4 bases not matched to a gene; V was cut back by 1 base and J by 2 bases. The CDR3 covers 16 residues. CDR3 nucleotide sequence: TGTGCCAGCTCACCACTAGCGGGAGGCGGGCAAGAGACCCAGTACTTC. Translating gives CASSPLAGGGQETQYF.

The rearrangement links TRBV19 to TRBJ2-7; perhaps TRBD1 as D (6 bases). This CDR3 is built from 13 residues. Trimming left V 5 bases short and J 3 bases short, with 11 bases between. Germline CDR1 and CDR2: LNHDA and SQIVND (reference sequence). This chain's CDR3 is CASSEDRYYEQYF. Written as DNA, the CDR3 is TGTGCCAGTAGTGAGGACAGATACTACGAGCAGTACTTC.

This clone was found many times. The V call is TRBV6-5, the J call TRBJ1-4; a possible D gene is TRBD1 (6 bases). The germline gives CDR1 MNHEY, CDR2 SVGAGI. Deletions cut 2 bases from V and 7 bases from J, with 14 bases between. The CDR3 consists of 15 residues. CDR3 in DNA: TGTGCCAGCAGTTACGGGGACACAGCATCTGAAAAACTGTTTTTT. This gives the protein CASSYGDTASEKLFF.

This chain connects TRBV19 to TRBJ2-3; 9 bases map to TRBD2. This CDR3 comprises 15 residues. Trimming removed 7 bases from V and 3 bases from J; junction bases left unmatched: 8. CDR1 and CDR2 (germline): LNHDA, SQIVND (reference sequence). CDR3 region: CASMGSGGRTDTQYF. The CDR3 nucleotides are TGTGCCAGTATGGGGAGCGGGGGGCGGACAGATACGCAGTATTTT.

This chain connects TRBV4-2 to TRBJ2-5, with TRBD2 as a possible D gene (6 bases). V dropped 0 bases and J dropped 4 bases, with 12 bases sitting between them. The CDR3 runs to 15 residues. CDR1 is LGHNA and CDR2 is YNFKEQ in the germline V gene. This chain's CDR3 is CASSQEWQGGETQYF. The CDR3 DNA sequence: TGTGCCAGCAGCCAAGAGTGGCAGGGAGGAGAGACCCAGTACTTC.

This clone was counted a few times. The chain has TRBV5-1 and TRBJ2-3, with 8 positions matching TRBD2. The V segment lost 4 bases and the J segment 6 bases; nucleotides outside the gene matches: 10. This CDR3 spans 15 amino acids. Germline V gene data show CDR1 as SGHRS and CDR2 as YFSETQ. The CDR3 DNA reads as TGCGCCAGCAGCCCCCGGGCCGCTAGCGGGGATACGCAGTATTTT. It encodes CASSPRAASGDTQYF.

This chain joins TRBV2 and TRBJ2-4, with a weak D call TRBD2 (6 bases). Germline V gene lookup returns CDR1 SNHLY and CDR2 FYNNEI. The CDR3 is 15 amino acids. V shed 10 bases and J shed 0 bases, with 16 bases lying between them. The CDR3 spells CAITADGGAKNIQYF. The CDR3 coding sequence is TGTGCCATCACCGCAGACGGGGGAGCCAAAAACATTCAGTACTTC.

The chain couples TRBV5-1 to TRBJ2-5, with 8 bases identical to TRBD2. Unmatched junction bases numbered 4, after V lost 0 bases and J lost 3 bases. In germline, CDR1 is SGHRS, CDR2 YFSETQ. This CDR3 has 15 residues. CDR3 DNA sequence: TGCGCCAGCAGCTTGGCGGGGGGGCCAGAAGAGACCCAGTACTTC. It encodes CASSLAGGPEETQYF.

The V and J genes are TRBV10-3 and TRBJ1-3, with 8 bases that match TRBD1. The V gene's germline CDR1 is ENHRY and CDR2 SYGVKD. This CDR3 has 16 amino acids. Losses at the gene ends were 4 bases for V and 3 bases for J; bases not matched to a gene: 8. CDR3 protein: CAISVRTGPHGNTIYF. The CDR3 region has the DNA TGTGCCATCAGTGTAAGGACAGGGCCCCATGGAAACACCATATATTTT.